This T cell receptor (beta chain) is drawn from a study of blood T cell repertoires in COVID-19. Germline V lookup: CDR1 SGHAT, CDR2 FQNNGV. The CDR3 length is 18 residues. Trimming cost V 5 bases and J 8 bases, with 30 bases left between them. Libraries were prepared by immunoSEQ multiplex PCR; TCRdb keeps only in-frame clonotypes and omits some of them. The sample includes 300,000 to 450,000 clones, 70% to 90% of them seen just once. This sequence was found in a young woman with COVID-19, enrolled during active disease. This chain links TRBV11-2 with TRBJ1-1; D uncertain. Sequencing used peripheral blood. CDR3 protein: CASSHDSRDASRNGEAFF. The CDR3, as DNA: TGTGCCAGCAGCCACGACTCCCGAGACGCGAGCCGGAACGGCGAAGCTTTCTTT.